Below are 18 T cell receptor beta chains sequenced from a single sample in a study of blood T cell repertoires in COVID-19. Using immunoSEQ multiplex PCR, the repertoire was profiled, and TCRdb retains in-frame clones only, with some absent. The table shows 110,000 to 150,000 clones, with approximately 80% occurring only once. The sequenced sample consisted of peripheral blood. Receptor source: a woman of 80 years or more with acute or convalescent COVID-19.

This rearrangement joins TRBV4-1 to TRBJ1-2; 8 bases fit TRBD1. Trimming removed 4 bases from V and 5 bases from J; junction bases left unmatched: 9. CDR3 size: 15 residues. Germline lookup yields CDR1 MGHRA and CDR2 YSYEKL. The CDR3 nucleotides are TGCGCCAGCAGCCCCGGACAGGGTCCGGGGTATGGCTACACCTTC. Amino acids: CASSPGQGPGYGYTF.

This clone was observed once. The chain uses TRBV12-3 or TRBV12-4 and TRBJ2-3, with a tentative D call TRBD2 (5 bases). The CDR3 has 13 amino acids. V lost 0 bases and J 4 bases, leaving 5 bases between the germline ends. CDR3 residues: CASSLAAADTQYF. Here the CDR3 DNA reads TGTGCCAGCAGTTTAGCAGCGGCAGATACGCAGTATTTT.

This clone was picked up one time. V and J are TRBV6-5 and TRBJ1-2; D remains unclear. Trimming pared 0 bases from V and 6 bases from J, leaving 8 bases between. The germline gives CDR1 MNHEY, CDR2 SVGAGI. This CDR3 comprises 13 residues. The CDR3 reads CASSYSRGNGYTF. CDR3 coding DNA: TGTGCCAGCAGTTACTCGCGCGGAAATGGCTACACCTTC.

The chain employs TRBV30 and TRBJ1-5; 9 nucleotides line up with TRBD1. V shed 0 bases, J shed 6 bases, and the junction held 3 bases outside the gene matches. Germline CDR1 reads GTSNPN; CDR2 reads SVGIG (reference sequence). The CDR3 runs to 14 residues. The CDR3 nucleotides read TGTGCCTGGAGTGTGGGGACAGGGACTCAGCCCCAGCATTTT. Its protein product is CAWSVGTGTQPQHF.

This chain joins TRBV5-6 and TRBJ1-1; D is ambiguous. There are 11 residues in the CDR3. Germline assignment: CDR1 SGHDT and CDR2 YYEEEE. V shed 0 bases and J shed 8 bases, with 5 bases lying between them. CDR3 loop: CASSLGREAFF. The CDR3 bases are TGTGCCAGCAGCTTGGGCCGGGAAGCTTTCTTT. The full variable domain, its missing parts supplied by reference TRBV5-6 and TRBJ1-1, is DAGVTQSPTHLIKTRGQQVTLRCSPKSGHDTVSWYQQALGQGPQFIFQYYEEEERQRGNFPDRFSGHQFPNYSSELNVNALLLGDSALYLCASSLGREAFFGQGTRLTVV.

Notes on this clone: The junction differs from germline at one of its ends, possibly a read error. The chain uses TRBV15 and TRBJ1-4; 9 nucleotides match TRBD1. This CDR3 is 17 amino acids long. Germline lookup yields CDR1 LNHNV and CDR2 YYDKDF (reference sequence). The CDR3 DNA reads TGTGCCACCAGCACCCGGGACAGGGCTACAACAAATGAAAAACTGTTTTTT. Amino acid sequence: CATSTRDRATTNEKLFF.

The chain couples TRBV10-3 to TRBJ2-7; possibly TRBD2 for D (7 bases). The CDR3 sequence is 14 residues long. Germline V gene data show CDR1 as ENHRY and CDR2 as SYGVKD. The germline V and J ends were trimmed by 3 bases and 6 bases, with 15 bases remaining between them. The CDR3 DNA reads TGTGCCATCAGTGAACTCAAAGGGGGGGTCGAGCAGTACTTC. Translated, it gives CAISELKGGVEQYF.

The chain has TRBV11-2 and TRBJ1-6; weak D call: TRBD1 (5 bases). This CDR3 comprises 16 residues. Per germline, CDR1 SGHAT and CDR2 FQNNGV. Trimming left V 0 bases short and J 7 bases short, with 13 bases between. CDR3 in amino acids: CASSLDIRAANSPLHF. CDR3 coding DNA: TGTGCCAGCAGCTTAGATATCAGGGCAGCCAATTCACCCCTCCACTTT.

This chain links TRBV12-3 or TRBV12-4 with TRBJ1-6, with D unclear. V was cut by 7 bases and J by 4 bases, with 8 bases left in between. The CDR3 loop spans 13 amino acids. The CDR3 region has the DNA TGTGCCAGCACCCTCGGGTATAATTCACCCCTCCACTTT. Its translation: CASTLGYNSPLHF.

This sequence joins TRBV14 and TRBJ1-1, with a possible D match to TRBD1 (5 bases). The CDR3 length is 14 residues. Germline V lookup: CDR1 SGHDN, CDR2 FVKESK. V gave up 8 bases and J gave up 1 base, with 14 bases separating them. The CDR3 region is CASGSGFENTEAFF. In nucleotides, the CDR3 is TGTGCCAGCGGATCAGGGTTCGAGAACACTGAAGCTTTCTTT.

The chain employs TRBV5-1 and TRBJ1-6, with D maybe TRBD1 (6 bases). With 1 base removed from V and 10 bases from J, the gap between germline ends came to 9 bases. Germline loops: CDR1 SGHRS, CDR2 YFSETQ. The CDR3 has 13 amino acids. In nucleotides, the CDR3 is TGCGCCAGCAGCTTGAGGGGGAAATCACCCCTCCACTTT. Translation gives CASSLRGKSPLHF.

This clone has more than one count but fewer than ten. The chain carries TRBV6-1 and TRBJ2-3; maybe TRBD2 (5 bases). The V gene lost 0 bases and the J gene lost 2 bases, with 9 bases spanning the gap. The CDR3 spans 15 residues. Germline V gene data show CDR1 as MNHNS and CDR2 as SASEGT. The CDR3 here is CASSEARLLTDTQYF. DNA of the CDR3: TGTGCCAGCAGTGAAGCCAGACTACTCACAGATACGCAGTATTTT.

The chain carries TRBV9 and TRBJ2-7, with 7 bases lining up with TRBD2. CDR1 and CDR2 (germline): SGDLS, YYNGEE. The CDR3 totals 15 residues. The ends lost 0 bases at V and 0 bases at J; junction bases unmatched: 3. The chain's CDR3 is CASSVDSGVSYEQYF. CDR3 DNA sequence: TGTGCCAGCAGCGTAGACAGCGGGGTCTCCTACGAGCAGTACTTC.

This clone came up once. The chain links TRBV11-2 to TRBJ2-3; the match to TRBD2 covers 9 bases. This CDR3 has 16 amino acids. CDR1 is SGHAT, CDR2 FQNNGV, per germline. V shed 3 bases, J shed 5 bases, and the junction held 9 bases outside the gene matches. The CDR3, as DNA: TGTGCCAGCAGCTTGCGGGGGGGCCTCTCGGGAGATACGCAGTATTTT. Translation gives CASSLRGGLSGDTQYF.

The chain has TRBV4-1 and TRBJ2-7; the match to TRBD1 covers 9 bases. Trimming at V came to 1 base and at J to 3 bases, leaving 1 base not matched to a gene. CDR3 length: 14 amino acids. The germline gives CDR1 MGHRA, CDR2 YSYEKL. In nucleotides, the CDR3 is TGCGCCAGCAGCCAAGTGGGACAGGGCTACGAGCAGTACTTC. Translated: CASSQVGQGYEQYF.

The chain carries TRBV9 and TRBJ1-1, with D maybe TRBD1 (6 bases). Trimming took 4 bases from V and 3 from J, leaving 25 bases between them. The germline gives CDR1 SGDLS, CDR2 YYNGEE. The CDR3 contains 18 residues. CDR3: CASSTQRAGVKGDTEAFF. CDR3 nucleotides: TGTGCCAGCAGCACTCAAAGGGCAGGGGTGAAAGGGGACACTGAAGCTTTCTTT.

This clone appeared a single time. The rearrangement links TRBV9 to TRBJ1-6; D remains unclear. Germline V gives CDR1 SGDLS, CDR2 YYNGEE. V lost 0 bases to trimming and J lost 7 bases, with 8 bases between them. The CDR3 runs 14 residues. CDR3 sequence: CASSVATVNSPLHF. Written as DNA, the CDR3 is TGTGCCAGCAGCGTAGCTACAGTAAATTCACCCCTCCACTTT.

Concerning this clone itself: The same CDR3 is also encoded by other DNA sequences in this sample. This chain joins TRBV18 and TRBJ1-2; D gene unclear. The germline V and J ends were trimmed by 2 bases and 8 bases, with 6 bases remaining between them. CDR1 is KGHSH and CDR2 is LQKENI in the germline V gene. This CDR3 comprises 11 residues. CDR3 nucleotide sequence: TGTGCCAGCTCACCAGGGAGCGGCTACACCTTC. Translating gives CASSPGSGYTF.